These 24 T cell receptor beta chains came from one sample sequenced in a study of T cells expressing NK-cell markers. TCRdb reprocessed the 5' RACE reads, keeping one entry per CDR3 protein, no DNA. The ten top clones account for roughly 60%, within a sample of thousands of distinct CDR3 sequences. The sample taken for sequencing was blood T cells: a sorted CD56 or NKG2C T cell subset, CD4+ or CD8+ T cells, or bulk PBMC T cells (not recorded which). These receptors originate from a man aged 18 to 69 in good health.

The chain links TRBV10-3 to TRBJ1-5; TCRdb names TRBD1, which stays unverified in the absence of DNA. Per the germline V gene, CDR1 is ENHRY and CDR2 is SYGVKD. This CDR3 contains 16 residues. This CDR3 is CAISESWDRGYQPQHF.

The genes are TRBV9 and TRBJ2-7; no DNA is available, so the TRBD1 call from TCRdb remains unchecked. The CDR3 is 18 residues long. The germline gives CDR1 SGDLS, CDR2 YYNGEE. The CDR3 loop is CASSPTGGWAGPSYEQYF.

J is TRBJ2-3 and V is TRBV4-2; the D call from TCRdb, TRBD2, cannot be confirmed without DNA. The CDR3 contains 19 residues. Germline V CDR1 and CDR2: LGHNA, YNFKEQ. This CDR3 is CASSQLRTSGGSSTDTQYF.

V is TRBV6-4 and J is TRBJ2-6; TCRdb's D call of TRBD1 is untestable without DNA. Per germline, CDR1 MRHNA and CDR2 SNTAGT. The CDR3 contains 15 residues. CDR3 region: CASSPEPSGANVLTF.

V and J are TRBV6-4 and TRBJ2-3. Germline V gene sequence: CDR1 MRHNA, CDR2 SNTAGT. The CDR3 runs 16 residues. Here the CDR3 reads CASSDSIESSTDTQYF.

The chain couples TRBV29-1 to TRBJ2-1; TCRdb gives TRBD1 as the D gene, but with no DNA this cannot be confirmed. The CDR3 spans 14 residues. Germline CDR1 reads SQVTM; CDR2 reads ANQGSEA. This chain's CDR3 is CSVRGQGDFNEQFF.

The chain has TRBV7-2 and TRBJ1-1. There are 16 residues in the CDR3. In germline, CDR1 is SGHTA, CDR2 FQGNSA. The CDR3 here is CATLGNLGPNRAEAFF.

J is TRBJ2-6 and V is TRBV28. The CDR3 has 15 amino acids. Germline V gene lookup returns CDR1 MDHEN and CDR2 SYDVKM. The CDR3 reads CASSLVVAGANVLTF.

The chain uses TRBV6-4 and TRBJ2-1. There are 13 residues in the CDR3. From germline, CDR1 is MRHNA and CDR2 SNTAGT. CDR3 residues: CASSDSSRSEQFF.

The chain couples TRBV5-1 to TRBJ2-3; as DNA is missing, the TRBD2 call by TCRdb cannot be tested. The germline V gene has CDR1 SGHRS and CDR2 YFSETQ. The CDR3 spans 14 residues. The CDR3 is CASSQEGRTDTQYF.

This clonotype ranks as medium-sized (0.01 to 0.1%) in terms of frequency. The chain joins TRBV4-2 to TRBJ2-1; no DNA is available, so the TRBD1 call from TCRdb remains unchecked. The germline CDR1 and CDR2 sequences are LGHNA and YNFKEQ. The CDR3 runs to 17 residues. The CDR3: CASSQGSAWTGGDEQFF.

The chain is built from TRBV28 and TRBJ2-5; TCRdb indicates TRBD2, and absent DNA this call remains unverified. The CDR3 contains 15 residues. Per the germline V gene, CDR1 is MDHEN and CDR2 is SYDVKM. This CDR3 is CASSPFGGRQETQYF.

The chain joins TRBV6-5 to TRBJ2-7; absent DNA, TCRdb's TRBD2 call cannot be checked. Germline V gene data show CDR1 as MNHEY and CDR2 as SVGAGI. The CDR3 is made up of 15 amino acids. The CDR3: CASRYSGDSSYEQYF.

The rearrangement links TRBV6-5 to TRBJ1-2. Germline CDR1 is MNHEY and CDR2 is SVGAGI. The CDR3 runs to 13 residues. This chain's CDR3 is CASNYDSNYGYTF.

The chain recombines TRBV5-6 with TRBJ1-5; TCRdb's D call, TRBD1, is unchecked because there is no DNA. This CDR3 spans 19 amino acids. Germline V gene data show CDR1 as SGHDT and CDR2 as YYEEEE. The CDR3 spells CASSLHPGATPIRNQPQHF. Filled out from reference TRBV5-6 and TRBJ1-5, the complete variable domain reads DAGVTQSPTHLIKTRGQQVTLRCSPKSGHDTVSWYQQALGQGPQFIFQYYEEEERQRGNFPDRFSGHQFPNYSSELNVNALLLGDSALYLCASSLHPGATPIRNQPQHFGDGTRLSIL.

The chain is built from TRBV11-2 and TRBJ1-3. The germline V gene has CDR1 SGHAT and CDR2 FQNNGV. The CDR3 is 13 amino acids. CDR3 sequence reads: CASTRGSGNTIYF. Looking up the rest from reference TRBV11-2 and TRBJ1-3 gives the full variable domain: EAGVAQSPRYKIIEKRQSVAFWCNPISGHATLYWYQQILGQGPKLLIQFQNNGVVDDSQLPKDRFSAERLKGVDSTLKIQPAKLEDSAVYLCASTRGSGNTIYFGEGSWLTVV.

This rearrangement joins TRBV6-1 to TRBJ2-6; the TCRdb D gene call, TRBD1, has no DNA to confirm it. Germline V gives CDR1 MNHNS, CDR2 SASEGT. This CDR3 has 15 residues. CDR3 in amino acids: CASRTGGSGANVLTF.

The chain combines TRBV2 with TRBJ2-5; the TCRdb D gene call, TRBD2, has no DNA to confirm it. The CDR3 extends over 14 amino acids. Germline V lookup: CDR1 SNHLY, CDR2 FYNNEI. The CDR3 protein is CASRTAGPAETQYF.

CDR3 residues: CSARDGGATETQYF. V usage is TRBV20-1 and J usage is TRBJ2-5; TCRdb reports TRBD1, a call that lacks DNA to check it against. Germline lookup yields CDR1 DFQATT and CDR2 SNEGSKA (reference sequence). CDR3 length equals 14 residues.

The V and J genes are TRBV5-4 and TRBJ2-3; TCRdb selects TRBD1, and the lack of DNA leaves this call unchecked. Germline CDR1 SGHNT, CDR2 YYREEE (reference sequence). The CDR3 consists of 14 residues. The CDR3 loop reads CASSLGGGQITQYF. Full variable domain (missing parts from reference TRBV5-4 and TRBJ2-3): ETGVTQSPTHLIKTRGQQVTLRCSSQSGHNTVSWYQQALGQGPQFIFQYYREEENGRGNFPPRFSGLQFPNYSSELNVNALELDDSALYLCASSLGGGQITQYFGPGTRLTVL.

This rearrangement joins TRBV7-2 to TRBJ2-7; the TCRdb D gene call, TRBD1, has no DNA to confirm it. This CDR3 is 14 amino acids long. Looked up from germline, CDR1 is SGHTA and CDR2 is FQGNSA. This CDR3 is CASSPRASAYEQYF.

The gene calls are TRBV6-1 and TRBJ2-7; TCRdb outputs TRBD2, but without DNA this stays unchecked. The CDR3 is 15 residues long. The germline V gene has CDR1 MNHNS and CDR2 SASEGT. The CDR3 loop reads CASSEEGGGPYEQYF.

The J gene is TRBJ2-1, the V gene TRBV20-1; TCRdb's D call, TRBD2, is unchecked because there is no DNA. Germline CDR1 is DFQATT and CDR2 is SNEGSKA (reference sequence). There are 14 residues in the CDR3. The CDR3 sequence is CSARAGGGIHEQFF.

J is TRBJ1-2 and V is TRBV6-4; with no DNA, the TCRdb D assignment of TRBD1 cannot be verified. In germline, CDR1 is MRHNA, CDR2 SNTAGT. The CDR3 has 14 residues. This CDR3 reads CASSEASGSYGYTF.